This paragraph covers one T cell receptor (beta chain) sequence. Its specificity is unknown. This specimen belongs to a study of fetal regulatory T cell absence and autoimmunity. Only in-frame clones appear in the TCRdb table, and some are missing; sequencing was by immunoSEQ multiplex PCR. The table records about 46,000 clones, around 85% of them present only once. Germline V CDR1 and CDR2: GTSNPN, SVGIG (reference sequence). This CDR3 has 12 amino acids. Trimming cost V 8 bases and J 4 bases, with 14 bases left between them. Study-level results: In IPEX syndrome, oligoclonal enrichment was read as supporting prenatal antigen-driven autoimmunity in the pancreas. Cord blood and pancreas showed broadly similar TRB gene family usage.

The source material was cord blood. This sequence originates from a newborn boy with IPEX syndrome. V and J are TRBV30 and TRBJ1-2; D unresolved. This CDR3 is CARARETYGYTF. CDR3 coding DNA: TGTGCCCGTGCGCGGGAGACCTATGGCTACACCTTC.